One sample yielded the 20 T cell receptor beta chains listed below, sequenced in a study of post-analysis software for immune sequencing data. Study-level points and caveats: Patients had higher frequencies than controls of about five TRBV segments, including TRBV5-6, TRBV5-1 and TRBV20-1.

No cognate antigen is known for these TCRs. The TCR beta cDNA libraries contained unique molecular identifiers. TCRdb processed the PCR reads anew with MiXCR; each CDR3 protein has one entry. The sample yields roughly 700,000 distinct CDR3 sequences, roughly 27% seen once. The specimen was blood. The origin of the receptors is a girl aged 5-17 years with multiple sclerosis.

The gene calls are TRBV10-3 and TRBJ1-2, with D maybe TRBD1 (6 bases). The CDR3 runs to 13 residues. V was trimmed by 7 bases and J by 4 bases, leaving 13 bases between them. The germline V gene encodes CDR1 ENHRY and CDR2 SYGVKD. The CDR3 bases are TGTGCCATCACTGCCGACAGGATCTATGGCTACACCTTC. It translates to CAITADRIYGYTF.

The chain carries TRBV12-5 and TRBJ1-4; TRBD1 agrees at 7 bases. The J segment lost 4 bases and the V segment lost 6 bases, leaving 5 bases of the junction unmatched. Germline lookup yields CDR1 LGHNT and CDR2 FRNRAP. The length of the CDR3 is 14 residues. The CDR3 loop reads CASGQTGLNEKLFF. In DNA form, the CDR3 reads TGTGCTAGTGGACAGACAGGGCTTAATGAAAAACTGTTTTTT.

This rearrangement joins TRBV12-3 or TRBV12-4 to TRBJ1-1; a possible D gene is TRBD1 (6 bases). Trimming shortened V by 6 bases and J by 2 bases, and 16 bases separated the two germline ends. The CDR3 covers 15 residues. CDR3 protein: CASSPRRRGNTEAFF. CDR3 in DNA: TGTGCCAGCAGCCCCCGCCGCAGGGGCAACACTGAAGCTTTCTTT.

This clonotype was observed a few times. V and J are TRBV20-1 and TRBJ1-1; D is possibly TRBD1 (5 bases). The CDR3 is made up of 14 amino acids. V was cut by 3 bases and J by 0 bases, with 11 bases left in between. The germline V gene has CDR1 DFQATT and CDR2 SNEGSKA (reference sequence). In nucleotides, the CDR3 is TGCAGTGCTAGGGATGGACACGTGAACACTGAAGCTTTCTTT. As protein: CSARDGHVNTEAFF.

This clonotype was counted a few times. The CDR3 nucleotides read TGTGCCAGCAGCCCCAATCCTAGTGGCACCGGGGAGCTGTTTTTT. It yields the protein CASSPNPSGTGELFF. The J gene is TRBJ2-2, the V gene TRBV7-2, with D uncertain. CDR3 length equals 15 residues. V was pared by 5 bases and J by 4 bases, with 14 bases between. Germline V gene sequence: CDR1 SGHTA, CDR2 FQGNSA. Based on the CDR3 plus reference TRBV7-2 and TRBJ2-2, the full variable domain is GAGVSQSPSNKVTEKGKDVELRCDPISGHTALYWYRQSLGQGLEFLIYFQGNSAPDKSGLPSDRFSAERTGGSVSTLTIQRTQQEDSAVYLCASSPNPSGTGELFFGEGSRLTVL.

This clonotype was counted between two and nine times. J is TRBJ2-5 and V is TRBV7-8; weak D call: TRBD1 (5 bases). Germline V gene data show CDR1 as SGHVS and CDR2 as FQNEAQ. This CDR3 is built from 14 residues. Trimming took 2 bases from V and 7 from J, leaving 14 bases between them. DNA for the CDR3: TGTGCCAGCAGCTTACAGGGCCAGCCCTGGACCCAGTACTTC. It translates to CASSLQGQPWTQYF.

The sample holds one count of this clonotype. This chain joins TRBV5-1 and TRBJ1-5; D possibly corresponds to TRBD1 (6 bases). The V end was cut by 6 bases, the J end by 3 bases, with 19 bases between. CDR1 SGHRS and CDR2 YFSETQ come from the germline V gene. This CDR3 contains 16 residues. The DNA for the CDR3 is TGCGCCAGCACAGGAGGAAGTGGGGGGCCCAATCAGCCCCAGCATTTT. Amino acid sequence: CASTGGSGGPNQPQHF. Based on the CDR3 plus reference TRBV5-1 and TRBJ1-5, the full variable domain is KAGVTQTPRYLIKTRGQQVTLSCSPISGHRSVSWYQQTPGQGLQFLFEYFSETQRNKGNFPGRFSGRQFSNSRSEMNVSTLELGDSALYLCASTGGSGGPNQPQHFGDGTRLSIL.

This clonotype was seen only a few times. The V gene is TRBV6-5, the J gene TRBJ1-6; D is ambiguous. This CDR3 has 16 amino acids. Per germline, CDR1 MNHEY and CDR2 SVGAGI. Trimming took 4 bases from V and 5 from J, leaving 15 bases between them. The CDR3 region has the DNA TGTGCCAGCAGTTCCCAAGTTGGAACCAATAATTCACCCCTCCACTTT. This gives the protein CASSSQVGTNNSPLHF.

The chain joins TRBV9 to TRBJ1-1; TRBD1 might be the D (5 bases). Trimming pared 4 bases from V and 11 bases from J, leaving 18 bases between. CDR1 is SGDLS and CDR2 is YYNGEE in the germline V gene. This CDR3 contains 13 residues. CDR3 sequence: CASSPAPGAIAFF. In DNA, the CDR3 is TGTGCCAGCAGCCCCGCCCCCGGGGCCATCGCTTTCTTT.

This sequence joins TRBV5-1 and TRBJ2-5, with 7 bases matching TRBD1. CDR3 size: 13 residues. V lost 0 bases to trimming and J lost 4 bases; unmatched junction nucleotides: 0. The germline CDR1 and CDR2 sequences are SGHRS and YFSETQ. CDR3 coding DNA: TGCGCCAGCAGCTTGGAGGGGGCAGAGACCCAGTACTTC. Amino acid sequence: CASSLEGAETQYF.

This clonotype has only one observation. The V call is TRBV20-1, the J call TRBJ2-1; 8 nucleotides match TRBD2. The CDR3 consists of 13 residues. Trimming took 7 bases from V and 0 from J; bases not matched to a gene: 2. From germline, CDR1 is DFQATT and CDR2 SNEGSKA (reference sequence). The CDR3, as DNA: TGCAGTGGAGCGGGAGACTCCTACAATGAGCAGTTCTTC. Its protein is CSGAGDSYNEQFF.

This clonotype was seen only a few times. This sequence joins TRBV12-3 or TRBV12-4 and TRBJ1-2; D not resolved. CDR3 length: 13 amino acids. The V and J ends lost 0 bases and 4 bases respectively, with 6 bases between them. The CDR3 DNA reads TGTGCCAGCAGTTTAGCGTGGATCTATGGCTACACCTTC. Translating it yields CASSLAWIYGYTF.

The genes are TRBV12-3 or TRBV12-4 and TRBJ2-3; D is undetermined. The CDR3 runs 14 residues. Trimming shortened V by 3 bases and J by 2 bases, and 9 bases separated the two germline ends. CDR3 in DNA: TGTGCCAGCAGTTTCTTATCTACCACAGATACGCAGTATTTT. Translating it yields CASSFLSTTDTQYF.

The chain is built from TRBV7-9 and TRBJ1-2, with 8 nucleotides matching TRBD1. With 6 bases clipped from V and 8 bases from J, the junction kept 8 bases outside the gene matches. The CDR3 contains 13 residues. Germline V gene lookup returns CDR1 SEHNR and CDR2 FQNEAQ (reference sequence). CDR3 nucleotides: TGTGCCAGCAGGCCTACAGGGGGTAGGGGCTACACCTTC. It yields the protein CASRPTGGRGYTF.

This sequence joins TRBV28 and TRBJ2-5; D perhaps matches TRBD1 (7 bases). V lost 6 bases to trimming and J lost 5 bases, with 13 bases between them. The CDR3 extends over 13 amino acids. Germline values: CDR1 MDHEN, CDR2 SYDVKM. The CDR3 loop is CASRSGGWETQYF. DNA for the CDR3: TGTGCCAGCAGGTCAGGGGGGTGGGAGACCCAGTACTTC. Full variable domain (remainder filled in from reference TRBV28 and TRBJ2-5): DVKVTQSSRYLVKRTGEKVFLECVQDMDHENMFWYRQDPGLGLRLIYFSYDVKMKEKGDIPEGYSVSREKKERFSLILESASTNQTSMYLCASRSGGWETQYFGPGTRLLVL.

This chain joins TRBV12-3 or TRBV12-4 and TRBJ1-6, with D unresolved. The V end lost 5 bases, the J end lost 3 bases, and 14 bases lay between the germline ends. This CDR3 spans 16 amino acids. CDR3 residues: CASSPGSNFYNSPLHF. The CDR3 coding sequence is TGTGCCAGCAGTCCGGGGTCCAATTTCTATAATTCACCCCTCCACTTT.

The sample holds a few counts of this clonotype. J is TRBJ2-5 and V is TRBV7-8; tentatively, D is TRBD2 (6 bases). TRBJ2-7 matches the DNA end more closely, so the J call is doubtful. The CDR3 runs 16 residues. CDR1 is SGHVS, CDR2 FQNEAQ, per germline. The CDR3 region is CASSLGGAIFGDEQYF. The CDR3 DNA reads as TGTGCCAGCAGCTTAGGCGGGGCGATCTTCGGAGACGAGCAGTACTTC.

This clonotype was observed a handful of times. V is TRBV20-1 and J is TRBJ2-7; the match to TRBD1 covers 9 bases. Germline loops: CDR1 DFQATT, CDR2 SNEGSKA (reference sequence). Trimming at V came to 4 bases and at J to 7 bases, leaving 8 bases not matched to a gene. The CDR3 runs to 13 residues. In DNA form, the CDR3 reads TGCAGTGCTAAAGACAGGGGGTCGCGGGAGCAGTACTTC. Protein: CSAKDRGSREQYF.

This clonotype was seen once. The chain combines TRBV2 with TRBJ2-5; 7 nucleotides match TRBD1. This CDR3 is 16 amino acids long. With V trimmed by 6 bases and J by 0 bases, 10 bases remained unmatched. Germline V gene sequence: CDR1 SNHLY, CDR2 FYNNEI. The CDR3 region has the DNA TGTGCCAGCAGCAGGGACAGCTCACCCGACCAAGAGACCCAGTACTTC. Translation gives CASSRDSSPDQETQYF.

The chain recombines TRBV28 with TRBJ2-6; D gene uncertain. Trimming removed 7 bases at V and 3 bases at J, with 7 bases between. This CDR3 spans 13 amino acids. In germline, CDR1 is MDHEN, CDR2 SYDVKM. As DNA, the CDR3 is TGTGCCAGCAATCCGGTTGGGGCCAACGTCCTGACTTTC. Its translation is CASNPVGANVLTF.